The 3 T cell receptor beta chains below come from one sample, sequenced in a study of T-cell memory formation after mild COVID-19. TCRdb re-derived calls from the 5' RACE reads in MiXCR, one entry per CDR3 protein. The sample yields some 600,000 distinct CDR3 sequences, around 16% seen once. The sequenced material came from PBMCs or a T cell subset sorted from them (not recorded which). These receptors were collected from an adult woman who had mild COVID-19 (a few samples of this study predate the infection). Cell type and time point are not known.

This clonotype was seen more than once but under ten times. V gene TRBV20-1 combines with J gene TRBJ2-1; TRBD2 agrees at 7 bases. CDR1 and CDR2 (germline): DFQATT, SNEGSKA (reference sequence). The length of the CDR3 is 13 residues. Unmatched junction bases numbered 0, after V lost 3 bases and J lost 1 base. The CDR3 protein is CSASSGSYNEQFF. In nucleotides, the CDR3 is TGCAGTGCTAGTAGCGGGTCCTACAATGAGCAGTTCTTC.

This chain uses TRBV30 with TRBJ2-2, with D uncertain. Germline values: CDR1 GTSNPN, CDR2 SVGIG (reference sequence). Trimming pared 0 bases from V and 4 bases from J, leaving 6 bases between. CDR3 length: 13 residues. The CDR3 DNA follows: TGTGCCTGGAGTGTCCTGGCCACCGGGGAGCTGTTTTTT. Protein product: CAWSVLATGELFF.

The rearrangement links TRBV5-4 to TRBJ1-6; a possible D gene is TRBD1 (5 bases). The CDR3 has 16 amino acids. Trimming removed 3 bases at V and 8 bases at J, with 18 bases between. Germline V lookup: CDR1 SGHNT, CDR2 YYREEE (reference sequence). The CDR3 coding sequence is TGTGCCAGCAGCTCCCCAACCCAGGGCAGGGATTCACCCCTCCACTTT. As protein: CASSSPTQGRDSPLHF.